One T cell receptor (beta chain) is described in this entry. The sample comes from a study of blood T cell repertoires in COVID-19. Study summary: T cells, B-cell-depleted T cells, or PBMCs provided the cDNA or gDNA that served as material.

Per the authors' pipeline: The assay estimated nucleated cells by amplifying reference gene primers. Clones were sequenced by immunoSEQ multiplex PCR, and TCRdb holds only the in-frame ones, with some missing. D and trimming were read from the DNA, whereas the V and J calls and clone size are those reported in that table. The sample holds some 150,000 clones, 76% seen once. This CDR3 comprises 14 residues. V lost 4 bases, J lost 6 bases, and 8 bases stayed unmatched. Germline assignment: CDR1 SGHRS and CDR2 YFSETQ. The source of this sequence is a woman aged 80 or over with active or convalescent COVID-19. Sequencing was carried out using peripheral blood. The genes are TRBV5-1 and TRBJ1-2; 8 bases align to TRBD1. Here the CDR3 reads CASSRQGRADGYTF. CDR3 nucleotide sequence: TGCGCCAGCAGCCGACAGGGGCGTGCAGATGGCTACACCTTC. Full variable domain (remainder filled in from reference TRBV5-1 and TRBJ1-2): KAGVTQTPRYLIKTRGQQVTLSCSPISGHRSVSWYQQTPGQGLQFLFEYFSETQRNKGNFPGRFSGRQFSNSRSEMNVSTLELGDSALYLCASSRQGRADGYTFGSGTRLTVV.